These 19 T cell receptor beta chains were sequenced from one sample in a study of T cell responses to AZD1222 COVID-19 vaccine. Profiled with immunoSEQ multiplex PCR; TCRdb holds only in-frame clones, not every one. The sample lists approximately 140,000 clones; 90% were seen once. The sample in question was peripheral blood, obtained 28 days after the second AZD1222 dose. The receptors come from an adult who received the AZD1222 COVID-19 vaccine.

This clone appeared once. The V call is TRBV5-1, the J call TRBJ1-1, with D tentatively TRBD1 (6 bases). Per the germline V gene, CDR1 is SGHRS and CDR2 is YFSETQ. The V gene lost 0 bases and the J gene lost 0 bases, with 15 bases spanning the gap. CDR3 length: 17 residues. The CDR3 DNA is TGCGCCAGCAGCTTGGACCACAGGGTCTTGATGAACACTGAAGCTTTCTTT. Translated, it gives CASSLDHRVLMNTEAFF.

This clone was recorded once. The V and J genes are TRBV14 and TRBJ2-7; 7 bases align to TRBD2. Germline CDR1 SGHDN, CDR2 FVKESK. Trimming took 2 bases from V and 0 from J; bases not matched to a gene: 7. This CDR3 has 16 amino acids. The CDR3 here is CASSQWAGARSYEQYF. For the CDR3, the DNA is TGTGCCAGCAGCCAATGGGCGGGAGCCCGCTCCTACGAGCAGTACTTC.

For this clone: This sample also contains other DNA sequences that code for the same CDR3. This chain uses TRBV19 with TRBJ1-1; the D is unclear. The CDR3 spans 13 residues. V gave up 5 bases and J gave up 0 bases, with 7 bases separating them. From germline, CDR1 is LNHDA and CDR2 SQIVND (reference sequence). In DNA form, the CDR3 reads TGTGCCAGTAGTCCTGACCTGAACACTGAAGCTTTCTTT. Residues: CASSPDLNTEAFF.

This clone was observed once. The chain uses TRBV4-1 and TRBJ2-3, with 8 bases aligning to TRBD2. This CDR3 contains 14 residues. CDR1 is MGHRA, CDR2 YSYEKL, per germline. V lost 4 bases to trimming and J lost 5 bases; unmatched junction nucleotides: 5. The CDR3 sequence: CASSPGSGIDTQYF. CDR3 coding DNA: TGCGCCAGCAGCCCAGGTAGCGGGATAGATACGCAGTATTTT.

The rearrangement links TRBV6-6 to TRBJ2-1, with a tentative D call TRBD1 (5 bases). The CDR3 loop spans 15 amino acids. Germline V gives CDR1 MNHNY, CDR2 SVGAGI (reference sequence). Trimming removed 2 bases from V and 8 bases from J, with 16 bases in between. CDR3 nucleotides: TGTGCCAGCAGTTACAGGGCAGGGTTTTTTGATGAGCAGTTCTTC. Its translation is CASSYRAGFFDEQFF.

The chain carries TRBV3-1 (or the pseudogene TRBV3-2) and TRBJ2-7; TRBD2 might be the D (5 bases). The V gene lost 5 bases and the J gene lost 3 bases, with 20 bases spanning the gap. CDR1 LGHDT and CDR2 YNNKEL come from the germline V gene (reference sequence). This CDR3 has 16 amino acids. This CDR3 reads CASSSKEKRLIYEQYF. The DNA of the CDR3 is TGTGCCAGCAGCTCCAAGGAGAAGCGGTTAATCTACGAGCAGTACTTC.

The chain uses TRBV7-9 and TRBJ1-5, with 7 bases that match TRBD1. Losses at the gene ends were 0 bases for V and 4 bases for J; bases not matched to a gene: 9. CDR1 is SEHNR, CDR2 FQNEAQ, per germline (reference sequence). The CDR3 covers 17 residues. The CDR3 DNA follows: TGTGCCAGCAGCTTAGCCGGCGAGGGGGCGAGGAATCAGCCCCAGCATTTT. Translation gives CASSLAGEGARNQPQHF.

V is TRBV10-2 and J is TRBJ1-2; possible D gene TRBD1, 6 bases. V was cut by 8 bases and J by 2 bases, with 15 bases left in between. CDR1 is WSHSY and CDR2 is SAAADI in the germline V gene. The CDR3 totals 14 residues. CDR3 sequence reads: CASGDTQINYGYTF. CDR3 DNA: TGCGCCAGCGGGGACACCCAAATCAACTATGGCTACACCTTC.

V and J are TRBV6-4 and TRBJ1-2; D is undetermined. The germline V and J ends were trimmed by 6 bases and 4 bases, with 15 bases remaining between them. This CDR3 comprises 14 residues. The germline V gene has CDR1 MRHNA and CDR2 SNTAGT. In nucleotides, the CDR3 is TGTGCCAGCAGCGCGTCGGAGGGTCCCTATGGCTACACCTTC. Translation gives CASSASEGPYGYTF.

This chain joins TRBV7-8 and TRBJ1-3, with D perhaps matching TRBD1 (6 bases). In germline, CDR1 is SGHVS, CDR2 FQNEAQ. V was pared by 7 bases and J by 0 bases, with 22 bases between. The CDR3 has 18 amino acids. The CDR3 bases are TGTGCCAGCATCCCTGACAGGTTCTCTCTTTACTCTGGAAACACCATATATTTT. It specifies CASIPDRFSLYSGNTIYF.

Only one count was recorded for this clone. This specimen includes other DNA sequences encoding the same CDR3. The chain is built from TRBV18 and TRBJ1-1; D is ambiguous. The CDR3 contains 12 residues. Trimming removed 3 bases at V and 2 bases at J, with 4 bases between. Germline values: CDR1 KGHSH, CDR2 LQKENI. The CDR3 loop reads CASSPGNTEAFF. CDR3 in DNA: TGTGCCAGCTCACCGGGAAACACTGAAGCTTTCTTT.

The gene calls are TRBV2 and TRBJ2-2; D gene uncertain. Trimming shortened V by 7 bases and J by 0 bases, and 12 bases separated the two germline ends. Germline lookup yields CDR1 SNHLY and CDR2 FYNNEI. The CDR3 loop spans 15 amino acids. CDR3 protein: CASTPSSANTGELFF. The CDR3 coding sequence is TGTGCCAGCACCCCTTCCAGCGCGAACACCGGGGAGCTGTTTTTT.

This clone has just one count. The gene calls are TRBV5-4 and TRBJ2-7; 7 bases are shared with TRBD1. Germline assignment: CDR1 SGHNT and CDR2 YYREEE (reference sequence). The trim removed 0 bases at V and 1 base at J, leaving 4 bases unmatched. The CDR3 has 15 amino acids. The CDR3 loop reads CASSLAGQRSYEQYF. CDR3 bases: TGTGCCAGCAGCTTGGCGGGACAGCGTTCCTACGAGCAGTACTTC.

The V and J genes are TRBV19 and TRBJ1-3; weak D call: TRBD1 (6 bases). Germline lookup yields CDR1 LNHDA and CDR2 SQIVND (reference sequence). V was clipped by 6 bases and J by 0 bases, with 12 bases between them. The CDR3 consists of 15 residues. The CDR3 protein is CASRETGRSGNTIYF. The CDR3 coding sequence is TGTGCCAGTAGGGAGACAGGCCGCTCTGGAAACACCATATATTTT. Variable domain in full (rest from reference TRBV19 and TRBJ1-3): DGGITQSPKYLFRKEGQNVTLSCEQNLNHDAMYWYRQDPGQGLRLIYYSQIVNDFQKGDIAEGYSVSREKKESFPLTVTSAQKNPTAFYLCASRETGRSGNTIYFGEGSWLTVV.

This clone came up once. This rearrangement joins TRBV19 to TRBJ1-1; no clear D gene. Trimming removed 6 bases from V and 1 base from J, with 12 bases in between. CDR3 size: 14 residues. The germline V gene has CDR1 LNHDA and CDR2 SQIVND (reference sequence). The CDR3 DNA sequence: TGTGCCAGTAGCAATGGAGGTCGGAACACTGAAGCTTTCTTT. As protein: CASSNGGRNTEAFF.

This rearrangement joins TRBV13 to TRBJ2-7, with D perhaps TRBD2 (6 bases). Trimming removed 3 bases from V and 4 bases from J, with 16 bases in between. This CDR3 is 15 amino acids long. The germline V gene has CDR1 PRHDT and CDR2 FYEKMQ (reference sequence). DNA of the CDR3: TGTGCCAGCAGCTTTAGCGGAGCTGATCTATACGAGCAGTACTTC. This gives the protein CASSFSGADLYEQYF.

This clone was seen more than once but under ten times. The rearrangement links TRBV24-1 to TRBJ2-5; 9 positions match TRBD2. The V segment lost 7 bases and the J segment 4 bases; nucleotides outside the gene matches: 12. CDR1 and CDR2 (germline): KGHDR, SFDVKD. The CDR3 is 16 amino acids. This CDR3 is CATSDDSLAGRETQYF. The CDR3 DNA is TGTGCCACCAGCGACGACAGCCTAGCGGGAAGAGAGACCCAGTACTTC.

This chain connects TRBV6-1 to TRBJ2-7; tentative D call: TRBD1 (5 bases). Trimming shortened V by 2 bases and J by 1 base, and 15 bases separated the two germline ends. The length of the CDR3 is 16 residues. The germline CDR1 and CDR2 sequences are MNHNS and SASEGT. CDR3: CASSEPTGSGSYEQYF. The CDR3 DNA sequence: TGTGCCAGCAGTGAACCTACAGGCTCGGGTTCCTACGAGCAGTACTTC.

CDR3 DNA: TGCAGCGTTGAATTTGGACACGGGGGTGGAAACACCATATATTTT. It codes for CSVEFGHGGGNTIYF. The chain carries TRBV29-1 and TRBJ1-3, with a weak D call TRBD1 (5 bases). Trimming shortened V by 2 bases and J by 3 bases, and 14 bases separated the two germline ends. The CDR3 extends over 15 amino acids. The V gene's germline CDR1 is SQVTM and CDR2 ANQGSEA.